Below, 15 T cell receptor beta chains from the same sample are listed, as sequenced in a study of blood T cells in healthy people across ages. A second PCR, run for about 7 to 12 cycles, used a sample-barcoded 5' primer plus a J-beta primer mix. MiXCR, applied by TCRdb to the 5' RACE reads, yields one record per CDR3 protein. Of over 550,000 distinct CDR3 sequences listed, less than 35% are singletons. Sequenced material: blood. The receptor set was obtained from a woman of 80 years or more in good health.

Many counts were recorded for this clonotype. This chain uses TRBV5-1 with TRBJ1-2; D is uncertain. Germline-derived CDR1 and CDR2 are SGHRS and YFSETQ. The CDR3 runs to 14 residues. V lost 4 bases and J lost 8, with 18 bases in between. The CDR3 DNA reads as TGCGCCAGCAGCCCCGAGCTTGCGTATTACGGCTACACCTTC. Translated, it gives CASSPELAYYGYTF.

This clonotype was counted ten times or more. The chain has TRBV20-1 and TRBJ2-3; 16 nucleotides match TRBD2. V was pared by 6 bases and J by 1 base, with 7 bases of the junction left unmatched. The CDR3 spans 17 residues. Germline loops: CDR1 DFQATT, CDR2 SNEGSKA (reference sequence). CDR3 protein: CSAPGLAGGRGTDTQYF. CDR3 sequence (DNA): TGCAGTGCACCGGGACTAGCGGGGGGGAGGGGCACAGATACGCAGTATTTT.

There are many counts of this clonotype. The chain carries TRBV6-1 and TRBJ2-6; 8 positions agree with TRBD1. Germline CDR1 and CDR2: MNHNS and SASEGT. The CDR3 consists of 15 residues. With V trimmed by 4 bases and J by 2 bases, 1 base remained unmatched. The CDR3 nucleotides read TGTGCCAGCAGTGTCAGGGGGCCTGGGGCCAACGTCCTGACTTTC. This translates into CASSVRGPGANVLTF.

Ten or more counts support this clonotype. The V call is TRBV7-2, the J call TRBJ1-1, with D uncertain. Germline CDR1 reads SGHTA; CDR2 reads FQGNSA. The V end lost 4 bases, the J end lost 1 base, and 13 bases lay between the germline ends. The CDR3 extends over 15 amino acids. The CDR3 bases are TGTGCCAGCAGCTGGAGACCGAGATCGAACACTGAAGCTTTCTTT. It codes for CASSWRPRSNTEAFF.

CDR3 bases: TGTGCCAGCAGTCACGACATGGGCTCCGGGGAGCTGTTTTTT. Its translation: CASSHDMGSGELFF. V and J are TRBV27 and TRBJ2-2; the D is unclear. Trimming shortened V by 5 bases and J by 6 bases, and 13 bases separated the two germline ends. This CDR3 is built from 14 residues. CDR1 and CDR2 from the germline V gene are MNHEY and SMNVEV (reference sequence).

The chain uses TRBV27 and TRBJ1-2, with D unresolved. The ends were cut back, 0 bases at V and 8 bases at J, with 13 bases in the middle. The germline CDR1 and CDR2 sequences are MNHEY and SMNVEV (reference sequence). The CDR3 extends over 14 amino acids. The CDR3 region has the DNA TGTGCCAGCAGTTTATCGGCCGGGTTGGTCGGCTACACCTTC. Protein: CASSLSAGLVGYTF.

This clonotype was seen only a few times. The chain combines TRBV5-5 with TRBJ1-1, with a possible D match to TRBD1 (6 bases). The V and J ends lost 4 bases and 1 base respectively, with 14 bases between them. In germline, CDR1 is SGHKS, CDR2 YYEKEE (reference sequence). The CDR3 runs 15 residues. CDR3 sequence (DNA): TGTGCCAGCAGCCCCGTGGGGGCCCGGAACACTGAAGCTTTCTTT. Protein sequence: CASSPVGARNTEAFF.

This clonotype was seen repeatedly, ten times or more. J is TRBJ2-7 and V is TRBV4-1; TRBD2 agrees at 8 bases. This CDR3 contains 15 residues. Germline V gene lookup returns CDR1 MGHRA and CDR2 YSYEKL. Unmatched junction bases numbered 4, after V lost 0 bases and J lost 3 bases. The CDR3: CASSQDRTSGYEQYF. CDR3 sequence (DNA): TGCGCCAGCAGCCAAGATCGTACTAGCGGCTACGAGCAGTACTTC.

This clonotype has at least ten counts. J is TRBJ2-1 and V is TRBV6-5; weak D call: TRBD2 (5 bases). This CDR3 has 13 amino acids. CDR1 is MNHEY, CDR2 SVGAGI, per germline. Deletions cut 6 bases from V and 6 bases from J, with 12 bases between. DNA for the CDR3: TGTGCCAGCAGCCAATCGGGGAGCAATGAGCAGTTCTTC. Translated, it gives CASSQSGSNEQFF.

CDR3 DNA sequence: TGCGCCAGCAGCGCCCAATCCTACGAGCAGTACTTC. It is translated as CASSAQSYEQYF. V is TRBV5-1 and J is TRBJ2-7; D is unresolved. V dropped 4 bases and J dropped 1 base, with 6 bases sitting between them. Germline V CDR1 and CDR2: SGHRS, YFSETQ. The CDR3 consists of 12 residues.

This clonotype was seen repeatedly, ten times or more. The chain joins TRBV7-9 to TRBJ1-4, with unresolved D. V was pared by 4 bases and J by 3 bases, with 15 bases between. The CDR3 is 16 amino acids. CDR1 is SEHNR, CDR2 FQNEAQ, per germline (reference sequence). CDR3 nucleotides: TGTGCCAGCAGCTCGAGTCGGGGTACAGCTAATGAAAAACTGTTTTTT. Translating it yields CASSSSRGTANEKLFF.

This clonotype was found many times. The genes are TRBV6-6 and TRBJ2-7; 9 bases are shared with TRBD2. The junction had 7 bases not matched to a gene; V was cut back by 6 bases and J by 1 base. This CDR3 spans 15 amino acids. Germline V gene sequence: CDR1 MNHNY, CDR2 SVGAGI (reference sequence). The chain's CDR3 is CASSRREGWSYEQYF. In DNA, the CDR3 is TGTGCCAGCAGCCGGCGGGAGGGGTGGTCCTACGAGCAGTACTTC.

To note about this clonotype: This may stem from a read error, because a much larger clone lies one nucleotide away. V gene TRBV20-1 combines with J gene TRBJ2-4; 8 positions agree with TRBD2. The CDR3 sequence is 14 residues long. J was trimmed by 8 bases and V by 0 bases; bases with no gene match: 6. Germline V gene lookup returns CDR1 DFQATT and CDR2 SNEGSKA (reference sequence). As DNA, the CDR3 is TGCAGTGCTAGAGATACGGGGGGGCGGTACATTCAGTACTTC. Translated: CSARDTGGRYIQYF.

Ten or more counts support this clonotype. This rearrangement joins TRBV20-1 to TRBJ2-1; 9 nucleotides line up with TRBD1. The CDR3 consists of 14 residues. In germline, CDR1 is DFQATT, CDR2 SNEGSKA (reference sequence). V shed 4 bases and J 3 bases; nucleotides not matched to a gene: 4. The CDR3 loop reads CSAISGQGYNEQFF. The CDR3 DNA is TGCAGTGCTATCTCGGGACAGGGCTACAATGAGCAGTTCTTC.

This clonotype appeared once. The rearrangement uses TRBV20-1 and TRBJ2-5, with a weak D call TRBD2 (5 bases). CDR3 size: 16 residues. CDR1 is DFQATT and CDR2 is SNEGSKA in the germline V gene (reference sequence). The germline V and J ends were trimmed by 0 bases and 2 bases, with 16 bases remaining between them. The chain's CDR3 is CSARDPRVDWQETQYF. In DNA form, the CDR3 reads TGCAGTGCTAGAGATCCCCGAGTGGACTGGCAAGAGACCCAGTACTTC.